These 25 T cell receptor beta chains were sequenced from one sample in a study of radiation and T cells in renal cell carcinoma. Time point of the sample: blood 4 weeks post-SBRT, at nephrectomy. Documented treatment: 15 Gy SBRT to primary tumor, nephrectomy 4 weeks later. The protocol was immunoSEQ multiplex PCR, while the TCRdb copy is restricted to in-frame clones and leaves out a portion. The sample gives 140,000 to 150,000 clones, 75% to 90% of which show up once; around 17% is in the top ten. This sample comprised blood, obtained from a patient whose treatment included radiotherapy and nephrectomy. Receptors were obtained from a woman aged 45 to 65 with renal cell carcinoma.

Within the sample, this clone is medium-sized. The CDR3 loop is CSARTGNQPNEKLFF. Here the CDR3 DNA reads TGCAGCGCGAGAACAGGGAATCAGCCGAATGAAAAACTGTTTTTT. The chain carries TRBV29-1 and TRBJ1-4; perhaps TRBD1 as D (6 bases). Trimming left V 7 bases short and J 5 bases short, with 20 bases between. Germline V CDR1 and CDR2: SQVTM, ANQGSEA. The CDR3 covers 15 residues.

The V and J genes are TRBV6-1 and TRBJ2-7, with 12 bases that match TRBD1. V was pared by 7 bases and J by 12 bases, with 7 bases of the junction left unmatched. The CDR3 covers 12 residues. The germline CDR1 and CDR2 sequences are MNHNS and SASEGT. CDR3 in DNA: TGTGCCAGCATAGGGACAGGGGGCACCCGGTACTTC. Its translation is CASIGTGGTRYF.

This clone was seen just once. The CDR3 sequence is CAISESPGQANKLTRSSYEQYF. The CDR3 DNA reads TGTGCCATCAGTGAGTCTCCGGGACAGGCGAATAAATTAACCCGAAGCTCCTACGAGCAGTACTTC. This rearrangement joins TRBV10-3 to TRBJ2-7; 8 positions agree with TRBD1. After removal of 0 bases from V and 0 bases from J, the junction contained 22 bases not matched to a gene. The CDR3 sequence is 22 residues long. The germline gives CDR1 ENHRY, CDR2 SYGVKD.

The chain links TRBV13 to TRBJ2-4; a weak D match, TRBD2 (5 bases). Germline loops: CDR1 PRHDT, CDR2 FYEKMQ (reference sequence). This CDR3 is 15 amino acids long. The V gene lost 1 base and the J gene lost 1 base, with 8 bases spanning the gap. CDR3 nucleotide sequence: TGTGCCAGCAGCTTAGAGGGAGATGCCAAAAACATTCAGTACTTC. Translation: CASSLEGDAKNIQYF. The complete variable domain, with remaining parts taken from reference TRBV13 and TRBJ2-4, reads AAGVIQSPRHLIKEKRETATLKCYPIPRHDTVYWYQQGPGQDPQFLISFYEKMQSDKGSIPDRFSAQQFSDYHSELNMSSLELGDSALYFCASSLEGDAKNIQYFGAGTRLSVL.

The count of this clone is one. The J gene is TRBJ1-5, the V gene TRBV19; tentatively, D is TRBD1 (6 bases). This CDR3 is built from 13 residues. V was pared by 6 bases and J by 6 bases, with 12 bases between. CDR1 and CDR2 (germline): LNHDA, SQIVND (reference sequence). CDR3: CASSPGVGQPQHF. CDR3 DNA sequence: TGTGCCAGTAGCCCAGGGGTGGGTCAGCCCCAGCATTTT.

This clone was recorded once. V gene TRBV6-1 combines with J gene TRBJ1-2; D not resolved. Trimming pared 7 bases from V and 4 bases from J, leaving 13 bases between. The CDR3 loop spans 13 amino acids. CDR1 MNHNS and CDR2 SASEGT come from the germline V gene. The CDR3 loop reads CASIPAPSYGYTF. The CDR3 DNA follows: TGTGCCAGCATTCCTGCACCGAGCTATGGCTACACCTTC.

This chain uses TRBV6-1 with TRBJ2-3; tentative D call: TRBD2 (7 bases). CDR1 is MNHNS and CDR2 is SASEGT in the germline V gene. V lost 1 base to trimming and J lost 5 bases, with 13 bases between them. CDR3 length: 15 amino acids. The CDR3 protein is CASSEGRGGGDTQYF. As DNA, the CDR3 is TGTGCCAGCAGTGAAGGGAGGGGAGGGGGAGATACGCAGTATTTT.

The chain carries TRBV18 and TRBJ2-3; D unclear. Per germline, CDR1 KGHSH and CDR2 LQKENI. V was trimmed by 6 bases and J by 5 bases, leaving 9 bases between them. The CDR3 totals 12 residues. In DNA form, the CDR3 reads TGTGCCAGCTCTCAACTGGGAGATACGCAGTATTTT. The encoded protein is CASSQLGDTQYF.

This clone was observed once. The chain links TRBV5-4 to TRBJ2-1, with D possibly being TRBD2 (6 bases). Deletions cut 2 bases from V and 8 bases from J, with 20 bases between. The CDR3 loop spans 16 amino acids. Germline lookup yields CDR1 SGHNT and CDR2 YYREEE (reference sequence). CDR3 bases: TGTGCCAGCAGCTTTGGTGGGCTAGCGACGACGGATGAGCAGTTCTTC. This gives the protein CASSFGGLATTDEQFF.

The V call is TRBV4-3, the J call TRBJ1-4; D call uncertain. Per the germline V gene, CDR1 is LGHNA and CDR2 is YSLEER. Between the trimmed V and J ends, which lost 2 bases and 0 bases, there was a span of 7 bases. The CDR3 runs 15 residues. The CDR3 loop reads CASSQISATNEKLFF. In nucleotides, the CDR3 is TGCGCCAGCAGCCAAATCAGTGCAACTAATGAAAAACTGTTTTTT.

This chain links TRBV15 with TRBJ2-1; 10 bases match TRBD1. Germline CDR1 reads LNHNV; CDR2 reads YYDKDF (reference sequence). Trimming cost V 0 bases and J 4 bases; bases outside gene matches: 9. The CDR3 extends over 18 amino acids. CDR3 nucleotides: TGTGCCACCAGCAGAGATAGCGGACAGGGGGAATTGTACAATGAGCAGTTCTTC. Amino acid sequence: CATSRDSGQGELYNEQFF.

The V gene is TRBV29-1, the J gene TRBJ2-7; D tentatively reads TRBD1 or TRBD2 (5 bases each). CDR3 length: 14 amino acids. CDR1 SQVTM and CDR2 ANQGSEA come from the germline V gene. V lost 2 bases to trimming and J lost 2 bases, with 13 bases between them. DNA for the CDR3: TGCAGCGTTGAACCGGCCGGGGCTCCCTACGAGCAGTACTTC. Its translation is CSVEPAGAPYEQYF.

The rearrangement uses TRBV7-2 and TRBJ1-3; the match to TRBD1 covers 7 bases. V lost 2 bases and J lost 10; bases outside the gene matches: 5. CDR1 is SGHTA and CDR2 is FQGNSA in the germline V gene. CDR3 length: 13 residues. For the CDR3, the DNA is TGTGCCAGCAGCTTACTGCAGGGGGGTACCATATATTTT. Encoded protein: CASSLLQGGTIYF.

This clone came up once. The V gene is TRBV6-6, the J gene TRBJ1-2; 7 positions agree with TRBD1. CDR1 is MNHNY and CDR2 is SVGAGI in the germline V gene (reference sequence). Losses at the gene ends were 5 bases for V and 14 bases for J; bases not matched to a gene: 17. This CDR3 has 14 residues. The CDR3 region is CASSGGGTGQTRTF. CDR3 bases: TGTGCCAGCAGTGGTGGGGGAACGGGACAGACTAGGACCTTC.

V is TRBV19 and J is TRBJ2-7, with D perhaps matching TRBD2 (5 bases). The CDR3 sequence is 13 residues long. V gave up 5 bases and J gave up 4 bases, with 12 bases separating them. Germline loops: CDR1 LNHDA, CDR2 SQIVND (reference sequence). The CDR3 reads CASSDASGYEQYF. The CDR3 DNA follows: TGTGCCAGTAGTGACGCTTCGGGGTACGAGCAGTACTTC.

The chain combines TRBV25-1 with TRBJ1-2; the D is unclear. Germline-derived CDR1 and CDR2 are MGHDK and SYGVNS. V lost 9 bases and J lost 4, with 12 bases in between. The CDR3 loop spans 12 amino acids. The CDR3 coding sequence is TGTGCCAGGTTCGGGCGGCTCTATGGCTACACCTTC. Protein product: CARFGRLYGYTF.

The V gene is TRBV7-2, the J gene TRBJ1-5, with TRBD1 identical over 9 bases. Per germline, CDR1 SGHTA and CDR2 FQGNSA. The length of the CDR3 is 17 residues. V lost 2 bases to trimming and J lost 5 bases; unmatched junction nucleotides: 10. The CDR3 sequence is CASSLYLGTGYHQPQHF. As DNA, the CDR3 is TGTGCCAGCAGCTTATATCTCGGGACAGGGTATCATCAGCCCCAGCATTTT.

The CDR3 here is CASSPGQGNQPQHF. The CDR3 DNA reads as TGTGCCAGCAGCCCCGGACAGGGCAATCAGCCCCAGCATTTT. The V gene is TRBV5-8, the J gene TRBJ1-5; 7 bases match TRBD1. The length of the CDR3 is 14 residues. J lost 2 bases, V lost 4 bases, and 3 bases had no gene match. Germline CDR1 SGHTS, CDR2 YDEGEE.

This clone has just a few counts. The chain carries TRBV19 and TRBJ1-2; 9 bases match TRBD1. This CDR3 comprises 16 residues. Germline loops: CDR1 LNHDA, CDR2 SQIVND (reference sequence). Trimming at V came to 5 bases and at J to 3 bases, leaving 10 bases not matched to a gene. CDR3 DNA: TGTGCCAGTAGTCGTCCGTCAGACAGGGGGGACTATGGCTACACCTTC. Protein sequence: CASSRPSDRGDYGYTF.

The gene calls are TRBV14 and TRBJ2-1; 8 nucleotides match TRBD2. J lost 0 bases, V lost 0 bases, and 16 bases had no gene match. CDR3 size: 21 residues. The germline V gene has CDR1 SGHDN and CDR2 FVKESK. The CDR3: CASSQESTSGRPKSSYNEQFF. CDR3 nucleotides: TGTGCCAGCAGCCAAGAGTCCACTAGCGGACGCCCGAAGAGCTCCTACAATGAGCAGTTCTTC. The variable domain in full, with the rest retrieved from reference TRBV14 and TRBJ2-1, is EAGVTQFPSHSVIEKGQTVTLRCDPISGHDNLYWYRRVMGKEIKFLLHFVKESKQDESGMPNNRFLAERTGGTYSTLKVQPAELEDSGVYFCASSQESTSGRPKSSYNEQFFGPGTRLTVL.

Only a few counts were recorded for this clone. The CDR3 loop is CASSPAAVVGYTF. As DNA, the CDR3 is TGCGCCAGCAGCCCCGCGGCGGTGGTGGGCTACACCTTC. V gene TRBV5-1 combines with J gene TRBJ1-2; unclear D gene. The CDR3 loop spans 13 amino acids. The ends were cut back, 4 bases at V and 8 bases at J, with 15 bases in the middle. In germline, CDR1 is SGHRS, CDR2 YFSETQ.

This clone was seen more than once but under ten times. The chain links TRBV6-5 to TRBJ2-4; perhaps D is TRBD1 or TRBD2 (5 bases each). Looked up from germline, CDR1 is MNHEY and CDR2 is SVGAGI. Trimming pared 6 bases from V and 0 bases from J, leaving 9 bases between. This CDR3 has 14 residues. As DNA, the CDR3 is TGTGCCAGCAGCCGGGACCTAGCCAAAAACATTCAGTACTTC. Residues: CASSRDLAKNIQYF.

The chain employs TRBV30 and TRBJ1-2; D is perhaps TRBD1 (5 bases). The germline CDR1 and CDR2 sequences are GTSNPN and SVGIG (reference sequence). The CDR3 totals 13 residues. The V and J ends lost 0 bases and 5 bases respectively, with 10 bases between them. CDR3 loop: CAWSVSSGYGYTF. CDR3 sequence (DNA): TGTGCCTGGAGTGTCTCTTCAGGGTATGGCTACACCTTC.

The chain links TRBV4-1 to TRBJ2-3, with TRBD2 matching 8 bases. Germline-derived CDR1 and CDR2 are MGHRA and YSYEKL. The length of the CDR3 is 14 residues. Trimming removed 6 bases from V and 3 bases from J; junction bases left unmatched: 5. CDR3 sequence: CASRLSGGTDTQYF. CDR3 nucleotides: TGCGCCAGCAGACTAAGCGGGGGTACAGATACGCAGTATTTT.

The chain combines TRBV12-5 with TRBJ2-5; D is perhaps TRBD1 (5 bases). Trimming took 8 bases from V and 5 from J, leaving 15 bases between them. This CDR3 comprises 13 residues. CDR1 and CDR2 from the germline V gene are LGHNT and FRNRAP. CDR3 protein: CASCGRECETQYF. CDR3 sequence (DNA): TGTGCTAGTTGCGGCAGGGAATGCGAGACCCAGTACTTC.